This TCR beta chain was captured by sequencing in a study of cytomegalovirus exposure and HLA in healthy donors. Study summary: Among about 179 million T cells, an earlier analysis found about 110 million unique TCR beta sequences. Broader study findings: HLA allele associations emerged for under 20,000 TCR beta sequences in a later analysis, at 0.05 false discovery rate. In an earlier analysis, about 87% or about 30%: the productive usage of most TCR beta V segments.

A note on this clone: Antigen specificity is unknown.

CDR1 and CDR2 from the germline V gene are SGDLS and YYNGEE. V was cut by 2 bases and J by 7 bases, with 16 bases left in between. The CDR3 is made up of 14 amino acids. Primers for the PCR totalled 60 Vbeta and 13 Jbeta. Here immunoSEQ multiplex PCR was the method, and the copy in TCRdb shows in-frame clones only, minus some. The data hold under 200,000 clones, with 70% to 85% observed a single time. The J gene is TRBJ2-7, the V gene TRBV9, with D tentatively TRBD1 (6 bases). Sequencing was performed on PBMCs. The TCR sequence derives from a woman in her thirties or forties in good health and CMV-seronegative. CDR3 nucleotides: TGTGCCAGCAGCGTGGAGGACAGCGATCTGGAGCAGTACTTC. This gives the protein CASSVEDSDLEQYF.